The sequence of this T cell receptor (beta chain) was determined in a study of early T cells in non-severe SARS-CoV-2 infection (dated by TCRdb to about 2021). As for the study more broadly: Because TCR sequencing was done on bulk RNA from unsorted whole blood, the alpha and beta chains could not be paired.

There are 13 amino acids in the CDR3, from cysteine to phenylalanine inclusive. Only the CDR3 portion is preserved as DNA: 39 bases, with reading frame beginning at the first base. V is pruned by 10 bases and J by 5 bases, leaving 8 bases of the junction without a gene match. Per the germline V gene, MNHEY is the CDR1 and SVGEGT is the CDR2. The method was 5' RACE. Sequencing instrument: NextSeq 500. In the TCR library protocol, unique molecular identifiers were attached to individual cDNA molecules to correct for PCR bias and sequencing error. TCR alpha and beta chains were both sequenced, and the abundances of alpha and beta sequences in each sample were closely correlated with each other. In the source study's methods: Decombinator V4 was used to annotate the V gene, J gene and CDR3 of the TCR sequences. TCRs were defined as expanded if a significant change between any two time points was detected under a Poisson model with p below 0.0001. Abundances of TCRs were expressed as counts per million after normalisation to the total number of TCRs sequenced in each sample. TRAV1-2 paired with TRAJ12, TRAJ20 or TRAJ33 defined MAIT TCRs, while TRAV10 paired with TRAJ18 defined iNKT TCRs. VDJdb, accessed on 1 November 2021, was searched for TCRs annotated for CMV, EBV and SARS-CoV-2, and TCRs annotated for more than one antigen were excluded. TCRdb applied fastp at Q25 and MiXCR to the public reads, then kept only in-frame beta chains. Rows with one shared CDR3 protein collapse into an entry with the most common genes and DNA. TCRdb, rather than the study authors, made the V and J calls. This sample gives some 19,000 distinct CDR3 sequences in total; 4.2% of them show up just once. The top ten clones comprise about 7% of the sample.

This clonotype was detected ten times or more. Which antigen it targets is not known. Base qualities are not recorded, but no much larger clone differs from it by a single base. A case-control design nested within a healthcare worker cohort in London, UK, was used, with weekly nasopharyngeal swab PCR tests and blood sampling performed. Between 23 and 31 March 2020, the week of the UK lockdown, healthcare workers were enrolled and then followed up weekly for as long as 16 weeks. Overall study results and their limits: VDJdb matching was skewed toward anti-spike CD8 responses and likely underestimated virus-specific expansions by missing private and CD4 specificities.

This receptor was taken from an adult who was a healthcare worker with PCR-confirmed SARS-CoV-2 infection or an uninfected control (not recorded which). Recombination joined TRBV6-2 or TRBV6-3 with TRBJ2-1; 7 nucleotides in the junction match TRBD2. Sequences were obtained from whole blood. At the DNA level, the sequence is TGTGCCACCGCCTCCGGGACTAACAATGAGCAGTTCTTC. Its product reads: CATASGTNNEQFF.